This is a list of T cell receptor beta chains from one sample in a study of cytomegalovirus exposure and HLA in healthy donors. Sequencing used immunoSEQ multiplex PCR; TCRdb keeps in-frame clones, though not all of them. The sample has more than 70,000 clones; roughly 95% are singletons. The specimen sequenced was PBMCs. The receptor source for this set is a man between 18 and 29 years old in good health and CMV-seropositive. The CDR3 runs from the conserved cysteine through the conserved F or W. A D gene is named only where the DNA matches it firmly. Part of the rows lack a size; the others show once, few, many or a class for expanded clones.

D: -
length: 14
J: TRBJ2-1
size: -
V: TRBV7-3
DNA: TGTGCCAGCAGCCCAGGGGATATGGGGGAGCGGCAGTTCTTC
CDR3: CASSPGDMGERQFF

D: -
length: 16
J: TRBJ2-7
size: -
V: TRBV28
DNA: TGTGCCAGCAGTTTAACGGCGGGGGCAACACTCTACGAGCAGTACTTC
CDR3: CASSLTAGATLYEQYF

D: TRBD1
length: 16
J: TRBJ2-1
size: -
V: TRBV6-1
DNA: TGTGCCAGCAGTGAAGCGAGCGGGACAGGGGGGAATGAGCAGTTCTTC
CDR3: CASSEASGTGGNEQFF

D: -
length: 15
J: TRBJ2-7
size: -
V: TRBV7-7
DNA: TGTGCTAGCAGCTTAGGGCAGGGCGCGTTCTACGAGCAGTACTTC
CDR3: CASSLGQGAFYEQYF

D: -
length: 13
J: TRBJ2-5
size: -
V: TRBV9
DNA: TGTGCCAGCAGCGTAGGACTACAAGAGACCCAGTACTTC
CDR3: CASSVGLQETQYF

D: TRBD2
length: 16
J: TRBJ2-1
size: -
V: TRBV9
DNA: TGTGCCAGCAGCGTAGAAGGTAGCGGGATATTAGATGAGCAGTTCTTC
CDR3: CASSVEGSGILDEQFF

D: -
length: 14
J: TRBJ1-2
size: -
V: TRBV4-2
DNA: TGTGCCAGCAGCCAAGCCACGACAGTCTATGGCTACACCTTC
CDR3: CASSQATTVYGYTF

D: TRBD1
length: 18
J: TRBJ2-2
size: -
V: TRBV7-6
DNA: TGTGCCAGCAGCTTAGTGGTCCCCGGGACAGGGTGGGCCGGGGAGCTGTTTTTT
CDR3: CASSLVVPGTGWAGELFF

D: -
length: 14
J: TRBJ1-1
size: -
V: TRBV5-6
DNA: TGTGCCAGCAGCCCCCAGGTCATGAACACTGAAGCTTTCTTT
CDR3: CASSPQVMNTEAFF

D: TRBD2
length: 15
J: TRBJ2-1
size: -
V: TRBV5-1
DNA: TGCGCCAGCAGCTTGGCCGGGAGCGGGGCCAATGAGCAGTTCTTC
CDR3: CASSLAGSGANEQFF

D: -
length: 15
J: TRBJ2-3
size: -
V: TRBV9
DNA: TGTGCCAGCAGCGTAGATCACTTAAGCACAGATACGCAGTATTTT
CDR3: CASSVDHLSTDTQYF

D: -
length: 15
J: TRBJ2-2
size: few
V: TRBV6-4
DNA: TGTGCCAGCAGTGACGCTAGCACGAACACCGGGGAGCTGTTTTTT
CDR3: CASSDASTNTGELFF

D: TRBD2
length: 19
J: TRBJ2-3
size: -
V: TRBV7-9
DNA: TGTGCCAGCAAGGGGGGGGCCCTGATGACTAGCGGGAGAACAGATACGCAGTATTTT
CDR3: CASKGGALMTSGRTDTQYF

D: -
length: 11
J: TRBJ2-7
size: -
V: TRBV5-8
DNA: TGTGCCAGCAGCTTGTGGTCCAGTACGTACTTC
CDR3: CASSLWSSTYF

D: TRBD2
length: 16
J: TRBJ2-3
size: -
V: TRBV11-3
DNA: TGTGCCAGCAGCTTCGCTAGCGGGAGGGCTACAGATACGCAGTATTTT
CDR3: CASSFASGRATDTQYF

D: -
length: 13
J: TRBJ2-3
size: once
V: TRBV29-1
DNA: TGCAGCGTTGGGACTCGTTTGACAGATACGCAGTATTTT
CDR3: CSVGTRLTDTQYF

D: -
length: 16
J: TRBJ2-3
size: -
V: TRBV11-2
DNA: TGTGCCAGCAGCCTAAGTGCCGGGATGGGTACAGATACGCAGTATTTT
CDR3: CASSLSAGMGTDTQYF

D: TRBD2
length: 16
J: TRBJ2-3
size: -
V: TRBV18
DNA: TGTGCCAGCTCACCACCCAGCGGGAGGGCCCTCGATACGCAGTATTTT
CDR3: CASSPPSGRALDTQYF

D: -
length: 12
J: TRBJ2-1
size: -
V: TRBV6-6
DNA: TGTGCCAGCAGCGGAGATTACAATGAGCAGTTCTTC
CDR3: CASSGDYNEQFF

D: TRBD2
length: 13
J: TRBJ2-5
size: -
V: TRBV6-5
DNA: TGTGCCAGCGCGCTGGCGGGAGGAGGGGCCCAGTACTTC
CDR3: CASALAGGGAQYF

D: TRBD2
length: 14
J: TRBJ2-7
size: -
V: TRBV5-6
DNA: TGTGCCAGCAGCTTGTGGGCGGGAGTCTACGAGCAGTACTTC
CDR3: CASSLWAGVYEQYF

D: -
length: 13
J: TRBJ2-5
size: -
V: TRBV6-9
DNA: TGTGCCAGCAGCCTAGCAGTCCCAGAGACCCAGTACTTC
CDR3: CASSLAVPETQYF

D: -
length: 13
J: TRBJ2-7
size: -
V: TRBV6-5
DNA: TGTGCCAGCGGCCTCGACAGATACTACGAGCAGTACTTC
CDR3: CASGLDRYYEQYF

D: TRBD1
length: 14
J: TRBJ2-7
size: -
V: TRBV28
DNA: TGTGCCAGCAGTCCCGGGACAGGGGATTCCGAGCAGTACTTC
CDR3: CASSPGTGDSEQYF

D: -
length: 14
J: TRBJ1-3
size: -
V: TRBV7-9
DNA: TGTGCCAGCAGCTTAGGGAGCTCTGGAAACACCATATATTTT
CDR3: CASSLGSSGNTIYF

D: TRBD1
length: 14
J: TRBJ1-2
size: -
V: TRBV7-3
DNA: TGTGCCAACAGCTTAAAGGGGGCGGACTATGGCTACACCTTC
CDR3: CANSLKGADYGYTF

D: TRBD1
length: 13
J: TRBJ1-1
size: -
V: TRBV27
DNA: TGTGCCAGCTCAGGGGGCGAGAACACTGAAGCTTTCTTT
CDR3: CASSGGENTEAFF